The next 17 T cell receptor beta chains were all read from a single sample in a study of brain metastases from non-small cell lung cancer. The method was immunoSEQ multiplex PCR; TCRdb's version includes in-frame clones alone and lacks a portion of them. The repertoire holds over 1,500 clones, with roughly 80% as singletons. The sample was tissue from a brain metastasis. Receptors were obtained from a donor at least 40 years old with non-small cell lung cancer.

The chain combines TRBV5-6 with TRBJ2-3; tentative D call: TRBD2 (5 bases). The CDR3 runs 14 residues. Germline assignment: CDR1 SGHDT and CDR2 YYEEEE. Deletions cut 2 bases from V and 0 bases from J, with 7 bases between. The CDR3 loop reads CASSFGGSTDTQYF. The DNA for the CDR3 is TGTGCCAGCAGCTTTGGCGGGAGCACAGATACGCAGTATTTT.

V usage is TRBV25-1 and J usage is TRBJ2-3; D perhaps matches TRBD2 (5 bases). This CDR3 has 14 amino acids. V lost 4 bases and J 0 bases, leaving 8 bases between the germline ends. Per the germline V gene, CDR1 is MGHDK and CDR2 is SYGVNS. The CDR3 spells CASSGRGSTDTQYF. For the CDR3, the DNA is TGTGCCAGCAGTGGACGGGGTAGCACAGATACGCAGTATTTT. Complete variable domain (other parts from reference TRBV25-1 and TRBJ2-3): EADIYQTPRYLVIGTGKKITLECSQTMGHDKMYWYQQDPGMELHLIHYSYGVNSTEKGDLSSESTVSRIRTEHFPLTLESARPSHTSQYLCASSGRGSTDTQYFGPGTRLTVL.

Concerning this clone: One base away lies a much larger clone, so this may be a sequencing read error. The CDR3 here is CVSSTLATIFSTQYF. CDR3 bases: TGTGTCAGCAGTACCCTAGCGACTATTTTTTCTACGCAGTATTTT. The chain carries TRBV6-2 or TRBV6-3 and TRBJ2-3; D may be TRBD2 (6 bases). CDR1 is MNHEY, CDR2 SVGEGT, per germline. The CDR3 runs 15 residues.

Notes on this clone: Other DNA sequences in the same sample also yield this CDR3. This chain links TRBV18 with TRBJ1-5; D might be TRBD1 (5 bases). The CDR3 is made up of 14 amino acids. V lost 4 bases and J lost 5, with 12 bases in between. Per germline, CDR1 KGHSH and CDR2 LQKENI. In DNA form, the CDR3 reads TGTGCCAGCTCACTGCAGGGAGCGGATCAGCCCCAGCATTTT. Encoded protein: CASSLQGADQPQHF.

The chain employs TRBV9 and TRBJ2-4, with unresolved D. The V gene's germline CDR1 is SGDLS and CDR2 YYNGEE. This CDR3 has 14 amino acids. With 0 bases removed from V and 0 bases from J, the gap between germline ends came to 4 bases. The CDR3 loop is CASSVDLAKNIQYF. The CDR3, as DNA: TGTGCCAGCAGCGTAGACCTAGCCAAAAACATTCAGTACTTC. The full variable domain, in which reference TRBV9 and TRBJ2-4 provide the parts outside the CDR3, is DSGVTQTPKHLITATGQRVTLRCSPRSGDLSVYWYQQSLDQGLQFLIQYYNGEERAKGNILERFSAQQFPDLHSELNLSSLELGDSALYFCASSVDLAKNIQYFGAGTRLSVL.

Comments on this clone: Sequence at one end of the junction differs from germline and may be a read error. Other DNA sequences in the sample encode the same CDR3. The CDR3 loop reads CASSRGASPLHF. The CDR3 DNA is TGTGCTAGCAGCCGGGGGGCCTCACCCCTCCACTTT. This chain links TRBV7-9 with TRBJ1-6; D possibly corresponds to TRBD1 (6 bases). Germline CDR1 and CDR2: SEHNR and FQNEAQ (reference sequence). This CDR3 has 12 residues.

This chain joins TRBV5-1 and TRBJ2-1; TRBD1 agrees at 7 bases. The V gene's germline CDR1 is SGHRS and CDR2 YFSETQ. This CDR3 spans 16 amino acids. Losses at the gene ends were 0 bases for V and 4 bases for J; bases not matched to a gene: 7. CDR3 residues: CASSLERGPIYNEQFF. The CDR3 DNA reads as TGCGCCAGCAGCTTGGAGAGGGGGCCCATATACAATGAGCAGTTCTTC. Together with reference TRBV5-1 and TRBJ2-1, the CDR3 gives the full variable domain: KAGVTQTPRYLIKTRGQQVTLSCSPISGHRSVSWYQQTPGQGLQFLFEYFSETQRNKGNFPGRFSGRQFSNSRSEMNVSTLELGDSALYLCASSLERGPIYNEQFFGPGTRLTVL.

As to this clone: Other DNA sequences from this sample encode an identical CDR3 as well. J is TRBJ2-5 and V is TRBV5-1; possible D gene TRBD2, 5 bases. This CDR3 is 14 amino acids long. From germline, CDR1 is SGHRS and CDR2 YFSETQ. Trimming shortened V by 3 bases and J by 8 bases, and 17 bases separated the two germline ends. In DNA, the CDR3 is TGCGCCAGCAGCTCCACCGACCGCCGGGAAACCCAGTACTTC. It specifies CASSSTDRRETQYF.

The genes are TRBV6-2 or TRBV6-3 and TRBJ1-1; D remains ambiguous. The V gene's germline CDR1 is MNHEY and CDR2 SVGEGT. V dropped 0 bases and J dropped 2 bases, with 10 bases sitting between them. The CDR3 loop spans 15 amino acids. This CDR3 is CASSYSGRLNTEAFF. CDR3 nucleotide sequence: TGTGCCAGCAGTTACTCTGGCAGACTAAACACTGAAGCTTTCTTT.

Comments on this clone: Mismatch with germline at one junction end may stem from a read error. The sample carries other DNA sequences with the same CDR3. The chain carries TRBV6-1 and TRBJ2-4, with D possibly matching TRBD2 (5 bases). The CDR3 totals 15 residues. Germline V gene sequence: CDR1 MNHNS, CDR2 SASEGT. CDR3 DNA sequence: TGTGCCAGCAGTGAAGGGGGAGTAGGCAAAAATATTCAGTACTTC. This encodes CASSEGGVGKNIQYF.

This clone showed up just a few times. V and J are TRBV6-5 and TRBJ1-1; D gene unclear. Germline loops: CDR1 MNHEY, CDR2 SVGAGI. The CDR3 totals 13 residues. The V gene lost 6 bases and the J gene lost 0 bases, with 8 bases spanning the gap. This chain's CDR3 is CASSQDMNTEAFF. For the CDR3, the DNA is TGTGCCAGCAGCCAAGATATGAACACTGAAGCTTTCTTT.

For this clone: The sample carries other DNA sequences with the same CDR3. V usage is TRBV4-1 and J usage is TRBJ2-1, with 14 positions matching TRBD2. This CDR3 is built from 19 residues. With 3 bases clipped from V and 2 bases from J, the junction kept 9 bases outside the gene matches. Germline V gene sequence: CDR1 MGHRA, CDR2 YSYEKL. CDR3 sequence: CASSQGGLAGALPYNEQFF. DNA for the CDR3: TGCGCCAGCAGCCAGGGGGGACTAGCGGGGGCCTTGCCCTACAATGAGCAGTTCTTC.

This clone was seen just once. This chain connects TRBV28 to TRBJ1-6, with 7 bases matching TRBD1. CDR3 length: 16 amino acids. CDR1 is MDHEN, CDR2 SYDVKM, per germline. V shed 4 bases and J 10 bases; nucleotides not matched to a gene: 13. CDR3 nucleotide sequence: TGTGCCAGCAGTTCCCCGGCAGGGGGGCGAGGCTCACCCCTCCACTTT. Its translation: CASSSPAGGRGSPLHF.

The chain has TRBV28 and TRBJ1-2; D uncertain. The CDR3 runs 11 residues. Trimming left V 4 bases short and J 3 bases short, with 3 bases between. In germline, CDR1 is MDHEN, CDR2 SYDVKM. The CDR3 nucleotides are TGTGCCAGCAGTTCCGACTATGGCTACACCTTC. Translating it yields CASSSDYGYTF.

The table lists this clone with a few counts. The sample carries other DNA sequences with the same CDR3. The V call is TRBV12-3 or TRBV12-4, the J call TRBJ2-7, with D unclear. Between the trimmed V and J ends, which lost 6 bases and 4 bases, there was a span of 13 bases. CDR3 size: 13 residues. For the CDR3, the DNA is TGTGCCAGCAGCTTGGGCCCAAGGTACGAGCAGTACTTC. It is translated as CASSLGPRYEQYF.

In its sample, this clone was seen once. The V call is TRBV18, the J call TRBJ2-2; TRBD2 might be the D (6 bases). CDR3 length: 15 residues. Germline assignment: CDR1 KGHSH and CDR2 LQKENI. The V gene lost 3 bases and the J gene lost 4 bases, with 12 bases spanning the gap. This CDR3 is CASSPLDGGTGELFF. DNA for the CDR3: TGTGCCAGCTCACCTCTGGACGGGGGCACCGGGGAGCTGTTTTTT.

The rearrangement links TRBV7-2 to TRBJ1-1; D possibly corresponds to TRBD1 (5 bases). The CDR3 is 15 amino acids. The V gene lost 5 bases and the J gene lost 6 bases, with 19 bases spanning the gap. CDR1 SGHTA and CDR2 FQGNSA come from the germline V gene. The CDR3 sequence: CASSPGRVGFSEAFF. DNA for the CDR3: TGTGCCAGCAGCCCCGGCAGGGTCGGTTTTTCTGAAGCTTTCTTT.